This record covers a single T cell receptor (beta chain). Its antigen is unidentified. As the method for making TCR beta libraries, quantitative 5'-RACE with molecular barcodes was used. TCRdb used MiXCR to reprocess the 5' RACE reads, holding one entry per CDR3 protein. The data contain about 130,000 distinct CDR3 sequences, approximately 9.7% of them seen just once; the ten biggest clones take up 2.5% to 3.5%. This entry is derived from a study of CD8 T cells in ankylosing spondylitis. Germline assignment: CDR1 MNHNS and CDR2 SASEGT. This CDR3 spans 15 amino acids. Losses at the gene ends were 7 bases for V and 5 bases for J; bases not matched to a gene: 8. Study-level results: In reactive arthritis synovial fluid and blood, some motif variants had been reported before. Reportedly, significant enrichment of disease-linked clones occurred in matched ankylosing spondylitis synovial fluid.

J is TRBJ2-1 and V is TRBV6-1; 10 bases line up with TRBD2. The sequenced material came from blood, either unsorted or a sorted T cell fraction (not recorded which). The receptor was derived from a male donor with ankylosing spondylitis or in good health (not recorded which). DNA of the CDR3: TGTGCCAGCAATCCCGGGACTAGCGCGGACAATGAGCAGTTCTTC. It codes for CASNPGTSADNEQFF.